The 22 T cell receptor beta chains listed next were all sequenced from one sample in a study of T-cell memory formation after mild COVID-19. TCRdb itself ran the 5' RACE reads through MiXCR, one entry per CDR3 protein. The sample comprises under 40,000 distinct CDR3 sequences, 5% to 7% of which are singletons, and 0.8% to 1% rests with the top ten. The sequenced sample consisted of PBMCs or a T cell subset sorted from them (not recorded which). The receptors here all came from an adult who had mild COVID-19 (a few samples of this study predate the infection). Cell type and time point are not known.

There are many counts of this clonotype. The J gene is TRBJ1-5, the V gene TRBV7-2; D is undetermined. Per the germline V gene, CDR1 is SGHTA and CDR2 is FQGNSA. The CDR3 spans 13 residues. V was trimmed by 1 base and J by 7 bases, leaving 8 bases between them. DNA of the CDR3: TGTGCCAGCAGCTTAGGGACGGGGCAGCCCCAGCATTTT. It is translated as CASSLGTGQPQHF.

In DNA form, the CDR3 reads TGTGCCAGCAGTAGACAGGGGGGAGGGGAGACCCAGTACTTC. Encoded protein: CASSRQGGGETQYF. J is TRBJ2-5 and V is TRBV4-2; 9 bases agree with TRBD1. The germline CDR1 and CDR2 sequences are LGHNA and YNFKEQ. V was clipped by 6 bases and J by 5 bases; unmatched bases: 7. The CDR3 runs to 14 residues.

This clonotype was found many times. The chain has TRBV5-5 and TRBJ2-2, with 9 bases identical to TRBD1. This CDR3 has 16 amino acids. Germline assignment: CDR1 SGHKS and CDR2 YYEKEE (reference sequence). The J segment lost 6 bases and the V segment lost 4 bases, leaving 10 bases of the junction unmatched. The CDR3 region has the DNA TGTGCCAGCAGCGTTTCGGGACAGGGTGTCGCCGGGGAGCTGTTTTTT. Amino acids: CASSVSGQGVAGELFF.

This clonotype has a handful of counts. The J gene is TRBJ1-5, the V gene TRBV19, with 8 bases aligning to TRBD1. This CDR3 spans 15 amino acids. Germline V gene data show CDR1 as LNHDA and CDR2 as SQIVND (reference sequence). J gave up 5 bases and V 6 bases, and 9 bases lay outside the gene matches. The CDR3 nucleotides are TGTGCCAGTAGACTCACAGGGGGTCGAGATCAGCCCCAGCATTTT. This codes for CASRLTGGRDQPQHF.

V usage is TRBV5-1 and J usage is TRBJ2-5; 8 bases map to TRBD2. Germline assignment: CDR1 SGHRS and CDR2 YFSETQ. CDR3 length: 16 amino acids. The junction had 7 bases not matched to a gene; V was cut back by 0 bases and J by 3 bases. The CDR3 loop is CASSLDPRAGEETQYF. Here the CDR3 DNA reads TGCGCCAGCAGCTTGGACCCACGAGCGGGAGAAGAGACCCAGTACTTC.

This rearrangement joins TRBV7-3 to TRBJ1-1; TRBD1 matches 7 bases. Germline loops: CDR1 SGHTA, CDR2 FQGTGA. The CDR3 has 13 amino acids. J lost 11 bases, V lost 0 bases, and 6 bases had no gene match. The CDR3 DNA sequence: TGTGCCAGCAGCTTAACGAGTAGGGGGCATGCTTTCTTT. As protein: CASSLTSRGHAFF.

V gene TRBV6-2 or TRBV6-3 combines with J gene TRBJ1-1; no clear D. This CDR3 contains 14 residues. V dropped 5 bases and J dropped 5 bases, with 15 bases sitting between them. Germline CDR1 and CDR2: MNHEY and SVGEGT. The CDR3 DNA is TGTGCCAGCAGTCGTCCCTGGGGTGAGACTGAAGCTTTCTTT. This sequence encodes CASSRPWGETEAFF.

This chain links TRBV5-1 with TRBJ1-2; D is undetermined. There are 15 residues in the CDR3. Looked up from germline, CDR1 is SGHRS and CDR2 is YFSETQ. V was trimmed by 3 bases and J by 4 bases, leaving 16 bases between them. The CDR3 DNA is TGCGCCAGCAGCTCAGAGACATCGAATAGCTATGGCTACACCTTC. It yields the protein CASSSETSNSYGYTF.

This clonotype was detected a few times. The chain links TRBV6-6 to TRBJ2-5; 7 bases match TRBD1. The CDR3 length is 14 residues. Per germline, CDR1 MNHNY and CDR2 SVGAGI (reference sequence). The J segment lost 5 bases and the V segment lost 2 bases, leaving 5 bases of the junction unmatched. CDR3: CASSYPGRGETQYF. As DNA, the CDR3 is TGTGCCAGCAGTTACCCGGGCAGGGGGGAGACCCAGTACTTC.

This clonotype was detected many times. This sequence joins TRBV29-1 and TRBJ2-3, with D perhaps TRBD1 or TRBD2 (6 bases each). Trimming removed 2 bases from V and 6 bases from J, with 12 bases in between. CDR3 size: 13 residues. CDR1 and CDR2 from the germline V gene are SQVTM and ANQGSEA. This CDR3 reads CSVEKGGWDTQYF. The CDR3 coding sequence is TGCAGCGTTGAAAAGGGGGGCTGGGATACGCAGTATTTT.

This clonotype was counted between two and nine times. This chain uses TRBV7-9 with TRBJ2-1; 8 nucleotides line up with TRBD1. The V gene's germline CDR1 is SEHNR and CDR2 FQNEAQ (reference sequence). V lost 7 bases, J lost 10 bases, and 15 bases stayed unmatched. The CDR3 loop spans 15 amino acids. The CDR3 loop is CASTLIAGGPGEQFF. The CDR3 region has the DNA TGTGCCAGCACCCTCATAGCAGGGGGCCCGGGGGAGCAGTTCTTC.

This clonotype showed up just a few times. The J gene is TRBJ2-2, the V gene TRBV12-3 or TRBV12-4; 7 bases map to TRBD1. The CDR3 has 16 residues. J was trimmed by 5 bases and V by 5 bases; bases with no gene match: 11. CDR3 loop: CASSIRGGGWTGELFF. The CDR3 bases are TGTGCCAGCAGTATCAGAGGGGGCGGGTGGACCGGGGAGCTGTTTTTT.

Only a few counts were recorded for this clonotype. This chain uses TRBV4-1 with TRBJ1-3, with D unresolved. V was trimmed by 0 bases and J by 2 bases, leaving 8 bases between them. The CDR3 runs 15 residues. The germline V gene has CDR1 MGHRA and CDR2 YSYEKL. CDR3 DNA: TGCGCCAGCAGCCAAGATGAGAGGACTGGAAACACCATATATTTT. This sequence encodes CASSQDERTGNTIYF.

This clonotype was seen many times. The CDR3, as DNA: TGCAGTGCTAGAGATGCCGAGATACTCCCAGATACGCAGTATTTT. Translated: CSARDAEILPDTQYF. The chain combines TRBV20-1 with TRBJ2-3; D is unresolved. The germline V gene encodes CDR1 DFQATT and CDR2 SNEGSKA (reference sequence). Trimming shortened V by 0 bases and J by 4 bases, and 14 bases separated the two germline ends. The CDR3 totals 15 residues.

This clonotype came up a few times. The rearrangement joins TRBV20-1 to TRBJ2-7; D is possibly TRBD1 (6 bases). V was shortened by 3 bases and J by 4 bases, with 10 bases between the two germline ends. The CDR3 has 12 residues. Germline V gene sequence: CDR1 DFQATT, CDR2 SNEGSKA (reference sequence). CDR3 sequence (DNA): TGCAGTGCTAGGGACAGTCCGTACGAGCAGTACTTC. This codes for CSARDSPYEQYF.

V and J are TRBV11-2 and TRBJ2-7; tentatively, D is TRBD2 (5 bases). The length of the CDR3 is 13 residues. CDR1 and CDR2 from the germline V gene are SGHAT and FQNNGV. V dropped 5 bases and J dropped 3 bases, with 11 bases sitting between them. The CDR3 DNA sequence: TGTGCCAGCAGCCTCGGGAATAACTACGAGCAGTACTTC. Amino acids: CASSLGNNYEQYF.

The chain links TRBV3-1 to TRBJ2-2; no reliable D call. The V gene lost 4 bases and the J gene lost 6 bases, with 15 bases spanning the gap. CDR1 and CDR2 from the germline V gene are LGHDT and YNNKEL (reference sequence). This CDR3 spans 15 amino acids. CDR3 region: CASSPSINLAGELFF. The CDR3 DNA is TGTGCCAGCAGCCCCTCAATTAATCTCGCCGGGGAGCTGTTTTTT.

A few counts support this clonotype. The chain employs TRBV6-1 and TRBJ2-1; D ambiguous. The CDR3 runs to 14 residues. Per the germline V gene, CDR1 is MNHNS and CDR2 is SASEGT. V gave up 3 bases and J gave up 0 bases, with 6 bases separating them. CDR3 nucleotides: TGTGCCAGCAGTGAGGCAGCCTCCTACAATGAGCAGTTCTTC. Protein: CASSEAASYNEQFF.

This clonotype has ten or more counts. The V gene is TRBV24-1, the J gene TRBJ2-6, with TRBD1 matching over 10 bases. Germline values: CDR1 KGHDR, CDR2 SFDVKD. The V gene end was trimmed by 4 bases and the J gene end by 4 bases; junction bases not matched to a gene: 12. The CDR3 runs to 19 residues. CDR3 region: CATSDPRPGTGDGANVLTF. For the CDR3, the DNA is TGTGCCACCAGTGACCCTCGTCCCGGGACAGGGGACGGGGCCAACGTCCTGACTTTC.

This clonotype was seen more than once but under ten times. The rearrangement uses TRBV6-5 and TRBJ2-2; 9 bases fit TRBD2. This CDR3 is built from 16 residues. Germline-derived CDR1 and CDR2 are MNHEY and SVGAGI. Unmatched junction bases numbered 10, after V lost 4 bases and J lost 7 bases. The CDR3 nucleotides read TGTGCCAGCAGTTCCCCCGGACTAGCGCTTCGCGGGGAGCTGTTTTTT. As protein: CASSSPGLALRGELFF.

This clonotype has a count of ten or more. J is TRBJ2-3 and V is TRBV5-1, with TRBD2 matching over 7 bases. The junction had 4 bases not matched to a gene; V was cut back by 4 bases and J by 2 bases. This CDR3 region has 14 residues. Germline CDR1 and CDR2: SGHRS and YFSETQ. Here the CDR3 DNA reads TGCGCCAGCAGCACCGGGGACTACACAGATACGCAGTATTTT. It translates to CASSTGDYTDTQYF.

The chain has TRBV20-1 and TRBJ1-2; D may be TRBD1 (5 bases). The CDR3 has 14 amino acids. Germline values: CDR1 DFQATT, CDR2 SNEGSKA (reference sequence). Trimming pared 1 base from V and 8 bases from J, leaving 17 bases between. For the CDR3, the DNA is TGCAGTGCTAGAGCCGGGCAGGCAGGGAGGGGCTACACCTTC. This encodes CSARAGQAGRGYTF.